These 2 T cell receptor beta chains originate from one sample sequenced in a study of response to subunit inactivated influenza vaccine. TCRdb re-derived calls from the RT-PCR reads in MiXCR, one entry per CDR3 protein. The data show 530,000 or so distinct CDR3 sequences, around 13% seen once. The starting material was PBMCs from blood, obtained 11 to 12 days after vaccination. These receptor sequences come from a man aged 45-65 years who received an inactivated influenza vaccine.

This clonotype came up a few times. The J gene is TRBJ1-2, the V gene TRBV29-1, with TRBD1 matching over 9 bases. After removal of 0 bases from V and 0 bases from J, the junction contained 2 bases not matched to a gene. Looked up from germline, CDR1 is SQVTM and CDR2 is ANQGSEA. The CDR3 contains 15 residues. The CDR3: CSVEDWDRANYGYTF. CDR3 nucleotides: TGCAGCGTTGAAGATTGGGACAGGGCTAACTATGGCTACACCTTC.

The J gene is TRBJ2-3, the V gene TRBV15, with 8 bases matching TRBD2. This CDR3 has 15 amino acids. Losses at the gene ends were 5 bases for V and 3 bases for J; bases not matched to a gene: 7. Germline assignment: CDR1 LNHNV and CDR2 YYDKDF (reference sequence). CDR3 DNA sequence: TGTGCCACCAGCTTAAGGAGCGGGGGTACAGATACGCAGTATTTT. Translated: CATSLRSGGTDTQYF.